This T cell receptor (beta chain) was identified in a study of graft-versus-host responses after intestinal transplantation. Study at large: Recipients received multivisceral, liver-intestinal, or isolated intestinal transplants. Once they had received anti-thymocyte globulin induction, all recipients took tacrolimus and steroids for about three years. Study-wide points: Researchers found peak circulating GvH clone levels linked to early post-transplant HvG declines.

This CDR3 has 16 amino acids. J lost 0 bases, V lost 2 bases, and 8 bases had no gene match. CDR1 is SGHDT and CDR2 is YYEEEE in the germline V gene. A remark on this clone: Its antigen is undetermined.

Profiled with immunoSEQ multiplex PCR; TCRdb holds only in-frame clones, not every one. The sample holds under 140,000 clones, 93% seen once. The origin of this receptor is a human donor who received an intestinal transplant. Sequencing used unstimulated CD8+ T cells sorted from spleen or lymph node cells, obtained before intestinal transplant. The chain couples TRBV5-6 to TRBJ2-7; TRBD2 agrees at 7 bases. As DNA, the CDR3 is TGTGCCAGCAGCTTTCCTAGCGGATTCAGCTCCTACGAGCAGTACTTC. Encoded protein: CASSFPSGFSSYEQYF. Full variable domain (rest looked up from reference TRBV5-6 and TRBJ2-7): DAGVTQSPTHLIKTRGQQVTLRCSPKSGHDTVSWYQQALGQGPQFIFQYYEEEERQRGNFPDRFSGHQFPNYSSELNVNALLLGDSALYLCASSFPSGFSSYEQYFGPGTRLTVT.